One T cell receptor beta chain is described in this entry. This sample is drawn from a study of blood T cell repertoires in COVID-19. Study information: Material from acute and convalescent COVID-19 was sourced from the United States, Italy and Spain. Sources were T cells, B-cell-depleted T cells, or PBMCs; the material itself was cDNA or gDNA.

Trimming pared 1 base from V and 1 base from J, leaving 10 bases between. Per germline, CDR1 SGHNT and CDR2 YENEEA. The CDR3 loop spans 15 amino acids. Original methodology: Reference gene primer amplification gave estimated nucleated cell counts. Profiling relied on immunoSEQ multiplex PCR, and the TCRdb table lists in-frame clones only, not all of them. V, J and clone size derive from that table, while D and trimming were established from the DNA sequence. In the table there are some 26,000 clones, 87% of which are singletons. The sequence was collected from a human donor in a cohort sampled during active COVID-19. The V call is TRBV11-3, the J call TRBJ1-1; D uncertain. The sample taken for sequencing was peripheral blood. The CDR3 DNA reads TGTGCCAGCAGCTTAGCCTGGCAGGCGAACACTGAAGCTTTCTTT. It codes for CASSLAWQANTEAFF.